The present entry profiles one T cell receptor beta chain with its context. Trimming left V 2 bases short and J 6 bases short, with 8 bases between. Germline V lookup: CDR1 LNHNV, CDR2 YYDKDF (reference sequence). CDR3 length: 12 amino acids. The sample comes from a study of shared clonotypes between healthy human individuals. Overall study context: Participating donors consisted of a couple of women and a few men aged 18 to 49. Each donor's CD4 naive and CD4 memory cells filled three plates apiece, CD8 naive two, and CD8 memory one.

As handled by the study authors: ImmunoSEQ sequences covered only the junction and lacked quality scores; filtering therefore differed. Clones were sequenced by immunoSEQ multiplex PCR, and TCRdb holds only the in-frame ones, with some missing. D and trimming come from the DNA, and the V and J calls and clone size come from that table. The table has 950,000 to 1,100,000 clones, roughly 80% seen once. The V and J genes are TRBV15 and TRBJ2-7, with D tentatively TRBD2 (6 bases). This clonotype originated in a man aged 18 to 30 in good health. The sample taken for sequencing was memory CD4+ T cells sorted from blood. Subset noted: CD45RA-negative fraction. The chain's CDR3 is CATSRQGGEQYF. The DNA of the CDR3 is TGTGCCACCAGCAGACAGGGAGGCGAGCAGTACTTC.